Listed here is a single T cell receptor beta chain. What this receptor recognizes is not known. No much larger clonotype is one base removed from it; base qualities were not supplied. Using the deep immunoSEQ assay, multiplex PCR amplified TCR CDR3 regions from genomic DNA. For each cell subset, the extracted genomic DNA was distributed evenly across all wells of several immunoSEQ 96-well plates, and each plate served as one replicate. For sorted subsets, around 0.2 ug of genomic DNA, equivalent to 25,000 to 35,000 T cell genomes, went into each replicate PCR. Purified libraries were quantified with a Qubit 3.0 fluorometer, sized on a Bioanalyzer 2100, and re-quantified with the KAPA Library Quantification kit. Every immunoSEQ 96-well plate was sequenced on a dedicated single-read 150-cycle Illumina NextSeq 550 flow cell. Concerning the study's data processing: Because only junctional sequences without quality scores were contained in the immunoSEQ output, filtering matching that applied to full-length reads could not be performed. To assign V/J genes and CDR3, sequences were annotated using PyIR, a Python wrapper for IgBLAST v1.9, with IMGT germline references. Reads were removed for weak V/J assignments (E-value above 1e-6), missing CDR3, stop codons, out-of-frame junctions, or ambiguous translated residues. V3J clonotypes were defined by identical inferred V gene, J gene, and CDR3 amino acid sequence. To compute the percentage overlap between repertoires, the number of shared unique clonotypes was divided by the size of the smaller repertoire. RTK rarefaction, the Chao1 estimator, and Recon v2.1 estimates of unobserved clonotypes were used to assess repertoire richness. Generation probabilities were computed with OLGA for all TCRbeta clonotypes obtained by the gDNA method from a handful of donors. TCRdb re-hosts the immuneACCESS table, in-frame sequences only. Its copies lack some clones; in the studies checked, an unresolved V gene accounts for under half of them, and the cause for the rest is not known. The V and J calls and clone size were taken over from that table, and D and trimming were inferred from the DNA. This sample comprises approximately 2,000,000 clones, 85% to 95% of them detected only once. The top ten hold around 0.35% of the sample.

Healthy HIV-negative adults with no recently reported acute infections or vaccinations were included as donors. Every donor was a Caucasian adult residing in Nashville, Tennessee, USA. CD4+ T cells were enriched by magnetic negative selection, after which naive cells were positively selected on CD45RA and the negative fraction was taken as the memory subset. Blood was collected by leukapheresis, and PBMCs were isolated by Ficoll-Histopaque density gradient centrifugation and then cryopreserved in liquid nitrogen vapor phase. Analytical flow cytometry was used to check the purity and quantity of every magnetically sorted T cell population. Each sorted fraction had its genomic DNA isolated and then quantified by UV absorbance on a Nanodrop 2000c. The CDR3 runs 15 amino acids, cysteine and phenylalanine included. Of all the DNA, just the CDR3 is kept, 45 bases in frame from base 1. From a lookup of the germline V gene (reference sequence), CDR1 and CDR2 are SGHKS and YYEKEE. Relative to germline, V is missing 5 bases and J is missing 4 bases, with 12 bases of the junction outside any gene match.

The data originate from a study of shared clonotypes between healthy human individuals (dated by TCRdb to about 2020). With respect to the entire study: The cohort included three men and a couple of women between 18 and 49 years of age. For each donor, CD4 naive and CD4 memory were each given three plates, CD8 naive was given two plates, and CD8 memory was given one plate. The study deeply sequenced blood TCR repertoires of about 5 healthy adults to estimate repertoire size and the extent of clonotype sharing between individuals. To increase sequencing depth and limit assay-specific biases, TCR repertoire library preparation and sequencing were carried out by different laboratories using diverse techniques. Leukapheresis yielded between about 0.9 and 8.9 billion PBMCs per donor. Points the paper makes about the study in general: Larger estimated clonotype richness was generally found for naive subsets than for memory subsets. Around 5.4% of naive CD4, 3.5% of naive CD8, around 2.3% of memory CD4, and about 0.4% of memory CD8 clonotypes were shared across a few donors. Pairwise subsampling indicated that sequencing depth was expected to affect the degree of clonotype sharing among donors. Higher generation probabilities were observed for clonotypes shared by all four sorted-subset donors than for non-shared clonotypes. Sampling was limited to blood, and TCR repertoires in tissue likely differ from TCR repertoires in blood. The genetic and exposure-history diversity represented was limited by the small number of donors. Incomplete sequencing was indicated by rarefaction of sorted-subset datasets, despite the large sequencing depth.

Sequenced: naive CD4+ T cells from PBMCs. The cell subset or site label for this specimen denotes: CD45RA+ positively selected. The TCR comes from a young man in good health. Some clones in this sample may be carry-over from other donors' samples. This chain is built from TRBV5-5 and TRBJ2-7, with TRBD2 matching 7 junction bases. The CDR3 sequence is CASSLAGGGGYEQYF. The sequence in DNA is TGTGCCAGCAGTCTGGCGGGCGGCGGGGGTTACGAGCAGTACTTC.